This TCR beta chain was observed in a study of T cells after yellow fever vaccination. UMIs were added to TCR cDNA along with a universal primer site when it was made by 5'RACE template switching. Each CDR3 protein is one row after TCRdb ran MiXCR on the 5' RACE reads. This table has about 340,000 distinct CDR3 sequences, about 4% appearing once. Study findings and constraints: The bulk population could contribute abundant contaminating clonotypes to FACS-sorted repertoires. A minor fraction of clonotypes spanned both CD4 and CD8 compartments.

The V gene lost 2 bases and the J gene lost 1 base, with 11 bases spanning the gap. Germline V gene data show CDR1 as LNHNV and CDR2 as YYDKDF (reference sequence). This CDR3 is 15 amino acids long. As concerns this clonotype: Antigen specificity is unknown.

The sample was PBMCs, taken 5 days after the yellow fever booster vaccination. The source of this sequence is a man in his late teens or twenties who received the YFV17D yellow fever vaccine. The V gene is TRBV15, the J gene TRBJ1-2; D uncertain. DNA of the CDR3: TGTGCCACCAGCAGACCCCCAGCCTTTAACTATGGCTACACCTTC. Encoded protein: CATSRPPAFNYGYTF. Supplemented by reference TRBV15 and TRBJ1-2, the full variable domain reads DAMVIQNPRYQVTQFGKPVTLSCSQTLNHNVMYWYQQKSSQAPKLLFHYYDKDFNNEADTPDNFQSRRPNTSFCFLDIRSPGLGDTAMYLCATSRPPAFNYGYTFGSGTRLTVV.